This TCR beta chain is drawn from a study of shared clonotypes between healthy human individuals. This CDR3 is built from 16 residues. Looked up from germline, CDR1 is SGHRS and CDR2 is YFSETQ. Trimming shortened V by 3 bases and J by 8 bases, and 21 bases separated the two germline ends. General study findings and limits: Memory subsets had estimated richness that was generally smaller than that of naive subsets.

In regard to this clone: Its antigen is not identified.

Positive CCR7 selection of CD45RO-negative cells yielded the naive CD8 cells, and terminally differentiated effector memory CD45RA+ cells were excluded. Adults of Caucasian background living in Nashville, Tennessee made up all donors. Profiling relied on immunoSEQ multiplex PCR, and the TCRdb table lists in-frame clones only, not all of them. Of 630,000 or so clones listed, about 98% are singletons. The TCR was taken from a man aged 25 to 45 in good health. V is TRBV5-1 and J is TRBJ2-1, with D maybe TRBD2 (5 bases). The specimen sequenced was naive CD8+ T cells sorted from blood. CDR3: CASSSPPASTLDEQFF. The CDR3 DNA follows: TGCGCCAGCAGCTCCCCACCTGCTAGCACTCTCGATGAGCAGTTCTTC.